These 5 T cell receptor beta chains originate from one sample sequenced in a study of blood T cell repertoires in COVID-19. Measured with immunoSEQ multiplex PCR; TCRdb has only the in-frame clones, and not every one. The sample contains 350,000 to 400,000 clones, around 91% of which appear only once. Sample: PBMCs or T cells enriched from blood (not recorded which). The receptors shown here come from a man between 18 and 35 years old who had recovered from COVID-19.

V gene TRBV7-9 combines with J gene TRBJ2-1, with a possible D match to TRBD1 (5 bases). Germline lookup yields CDR1 SEHNR and CDR2 FQNEAQ (reference sequence). The CDR3 runs to 15 residues. V lost 1 base and J lost 0, with 7 bases in between. In DNA, the CDR3 is TGTGCCAGCAGCTTAGGGGGCTACTCCTACAATGAGCAGTTCTTC. Residues: CASSLGGYSYNEQFF.

The chain employs TRBV19 and TRBJ2-3, with D possibly TRBD1 on 5 matching bases. The germline V gene has CDR1 LNHDA and CDR2 SQIVND (reference sequence). The CDR3 is 16 amino acids. V was trimmed by 7 bases and J by 0 bases, leaving 17 bases between them. The CDR3 bases are TGTGCCAGTAATGTTGGGGCCGAAGCTAGCACAGATACGCAGTATTTT. This gives the protein CASNVGAEASTDTQYF. The full variable domain, with the rest looked up from reference TRBV19 and TRBJ2-3, is DGGITQSPKYLFRKEGQNVTLSCEQNLNHDAMYWYRQDPGQGLRLIYYSQIVNDFQKGDIAEGYSVSREKKESFPLTVTSAQKNPTAFYLCASNVGAEASTDTQYFGPGTRLTVL.

This chain uses TRBV5-1 with TRBJ2-2; TRBD2 agrees at 7 bases. CDR1 is SGHRS and CDR2 is YFSETQ in the germline V gene. The CDR3 length is 15 residues. V shed 0 bases and J 1 base; nucleotides not matched to a gene: 0. This chain's CDR3 is CASSLAGGNTGELFF. In nucleotides, the CDR3 is TGCGCCAGCAGCTTGGCGGGAGGGAACACCGGGGAGCTGTTTTTT.

This clone has only one observation. This chain joins TRBV7-4 and TRBJ1-3, with D maybe TRBD1 (5 bases). With 5 bases removed from V and 0 bases from J, the gap between germline ends came to 17 bases. CDR1 SGHVT and CDR2 SQSDAQ come from the germline V gene. The CDR3 is made up of 17 amino acids. CDR3 sequence (DNA): TGTGCCAGCAGCAGCAAAGGGGATTCGGGCTCTGGAAACACCATATATTTT. Its translation is CASSSKGDSGSGNTIYF.

A single count supports this clone. The chain couples TRBV5-1 to TRBJ1-5; 8 nucleotides line up with TRBD1. Germline V gene lookup returns CDR1 SGHRS and CDR2 YFSETQ. The CDR3 runs 14 residues. J lost 6 bases, V lost 0 bases, and 2 bases had no gene match. The CDR3, as DNA: TGCGCCAGCAGCTTGGCAGGGGGCGGTCAGCCCCAGCATTTT. Protein sequence: CASSLAGGGQPQHF.